This T cell receptor beta chain was captured in a study of T-cell reconstitution after alpha-beta-depleted transplantation in children. Findings and caveats of the study: At one year after transplant, newly produced T cells mostly accounted for T-cell counts and diversity. By about two months after transplant, alpha-beta T cells reportedly arose from several hundred graft clones that had expanded. Several patients had high TCRbeta diversity at day 60; it came from surviving recipient T cells and thymic progenitors.

Many counts were recorded for this clonotype. Its target is unknown. Molecular barcoding with unique molecular identifiers was used for the TCRbeta library. Via MiXCR, TCRdb re-called the PCR reads, giving one row per CDR3 protein. The repertoire holds some 200,000 distinct CDR3 sequences, with around 9.9% as singletons. Trimming removed 3 bases from V and 11 bases from J, with 19 bases in between. The CDR3 has 14 residues. Germline CDR1 reads LGHDT; CDR2 reads YNNKEL (reference sequence). The chain employs TRBV3-1 and TRBJ1-1; no definite D call. The receptor was derived from a child younger than two with acute myeloid leukemia, due to receive a stem cell transplant. The input for sequencing was PBMCs, taken before TCRalphabeta/CD19-depleted stem cell transplant. The CDR3: CASSHMDSEIRAFF. The DNA for the CDR3 is TGTGCCAGCAGCCATATGGATTCAGAAATCAGGGCTTTCTTT. Drawing the rest from reference TRBV3-1 and TRBJ1-1, the complete variable domain is DTAVSQTPKYLVTQMGNDKSIKCEQNLGHDTMYWYKQDSKKFLKIMFSYNNKELIINETVPNRFSPKSPDKAHLNLHINSLELGDSAVYFCASSHMDSEIRAFFGQGTRLTVV.